This TCR beta chain appears in the sequencing data of a study of cytomegalovirus exposure and HLA in healthy donors. Clones were read by immunoSEQ multiplex PCR, and TCRdb kept only the in-frame ones, dropping some. In the table there are 150,000 to 180,000 clones, around nine tenths of which are singletons. The clonotype comes from a man aged 18-30 years in good health and CMV-seropositive. Sequences were obtained from PBMCs.

CDR3 sequence (DNA): TGTGCCAGCAGCCCGGGGGGCGAAAAACTGTTTTTT. Its translation is CASSPGGEKLFF. The chain carries TRBV11-2 and TRBJ1-4, with D perhaps matching TRBD1 (6 bases). This CDR3 is 12 amino acids long. Between the trimmed V and J ends, which lost 5 bases and 8 bases, there was a span of 9 bases. From germline, CDR1 is SGHAT and CDR2 FQNNGV.